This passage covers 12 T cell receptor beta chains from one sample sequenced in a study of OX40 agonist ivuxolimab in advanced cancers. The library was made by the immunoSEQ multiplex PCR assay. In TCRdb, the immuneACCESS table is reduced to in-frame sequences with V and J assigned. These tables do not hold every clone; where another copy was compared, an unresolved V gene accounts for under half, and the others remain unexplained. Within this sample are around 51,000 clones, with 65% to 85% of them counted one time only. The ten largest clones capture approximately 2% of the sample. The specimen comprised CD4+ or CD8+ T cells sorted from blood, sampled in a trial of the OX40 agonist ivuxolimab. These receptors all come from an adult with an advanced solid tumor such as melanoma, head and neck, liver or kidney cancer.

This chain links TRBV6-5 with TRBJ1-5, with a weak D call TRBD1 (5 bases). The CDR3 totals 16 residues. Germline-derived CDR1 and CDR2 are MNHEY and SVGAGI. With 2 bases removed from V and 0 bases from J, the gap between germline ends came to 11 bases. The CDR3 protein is CASSYPLQVSNQPQHF. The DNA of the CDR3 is TGTGCCAGCAGTTACCCACTACAGGTTAGCAATCAGCCCCAGCATTTT.

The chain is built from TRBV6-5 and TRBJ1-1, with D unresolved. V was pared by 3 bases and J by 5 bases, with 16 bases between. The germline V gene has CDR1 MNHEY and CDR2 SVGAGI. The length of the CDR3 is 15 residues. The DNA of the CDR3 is TGTGCCAGCAGTTATTCAGTAGCCAGACGGACTGAAGCTTTCTTT. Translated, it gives CASSYSVARRTEAFF.

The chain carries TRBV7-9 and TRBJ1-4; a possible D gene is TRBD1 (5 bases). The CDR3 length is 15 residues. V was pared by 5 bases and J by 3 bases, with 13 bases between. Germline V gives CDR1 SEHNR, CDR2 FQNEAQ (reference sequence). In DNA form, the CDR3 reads TGTGCCAGCAGCATCTCAGGGAATCCTAATGAAAAACTGTTTTTT. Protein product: CASSISGNPNEKLFF.

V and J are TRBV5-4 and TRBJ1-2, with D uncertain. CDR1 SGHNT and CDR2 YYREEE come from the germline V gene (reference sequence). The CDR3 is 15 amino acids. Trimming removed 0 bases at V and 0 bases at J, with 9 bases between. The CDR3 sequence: CASSLDGRANYGYTF. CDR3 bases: TGTGCCAGCAGCTTGGATGGCAGAGCTAACTATGGCTACACCTTC.

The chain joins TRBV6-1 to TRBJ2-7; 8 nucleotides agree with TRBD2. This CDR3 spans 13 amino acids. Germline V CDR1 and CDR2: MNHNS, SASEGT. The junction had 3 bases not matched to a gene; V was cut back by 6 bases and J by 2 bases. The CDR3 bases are TGTGCCAGCAGCCGACTAGCGCCCTACGAGCAGTACTTC. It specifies CASSRLAPYEQYF.

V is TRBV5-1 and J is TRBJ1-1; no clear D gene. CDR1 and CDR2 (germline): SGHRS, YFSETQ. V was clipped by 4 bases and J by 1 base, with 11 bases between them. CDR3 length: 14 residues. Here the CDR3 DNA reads TGCGCCAGCAGCGTTTCAGGAACGAACACTGAAGCTTTCTTT. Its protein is CASSVSGTNTEAFF.

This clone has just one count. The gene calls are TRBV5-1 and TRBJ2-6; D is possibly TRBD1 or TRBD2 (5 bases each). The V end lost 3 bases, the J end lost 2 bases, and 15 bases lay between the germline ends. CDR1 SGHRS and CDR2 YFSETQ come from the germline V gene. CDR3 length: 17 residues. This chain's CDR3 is CASSWGPGTPGANVLTF. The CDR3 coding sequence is TGCGCCAGCAGCTGGGGCCCAGGGACGCCTGGGGCCAACGTCCTGACTTTC. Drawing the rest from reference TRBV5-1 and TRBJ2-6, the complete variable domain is KAGVTQTPRYLIKTRGQQVTLSCSPISGHRSVSWYQQTPGQGLQFLFEYFSETQRNKGNFPGRFSGRQFSNSRSEMNVSTLELGDSALYLCASSWGPGTPGANVLTFGAGSRLTVL.

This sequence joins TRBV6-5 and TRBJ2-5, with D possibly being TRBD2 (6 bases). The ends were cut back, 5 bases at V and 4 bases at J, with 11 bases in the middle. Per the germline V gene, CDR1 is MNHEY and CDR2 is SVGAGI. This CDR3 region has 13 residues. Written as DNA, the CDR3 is TGTGCCAGCAGTCGGACTACCCGAGAGACCCAGTACTTC. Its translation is CASSRTTRETQYF.

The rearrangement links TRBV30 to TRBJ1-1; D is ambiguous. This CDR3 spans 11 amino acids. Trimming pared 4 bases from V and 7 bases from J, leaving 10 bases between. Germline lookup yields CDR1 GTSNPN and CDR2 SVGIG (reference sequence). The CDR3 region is CAWTTLYEAFF. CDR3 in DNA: TGTGCCTGGACCACACTTTATGAAGCTTTCTTT.

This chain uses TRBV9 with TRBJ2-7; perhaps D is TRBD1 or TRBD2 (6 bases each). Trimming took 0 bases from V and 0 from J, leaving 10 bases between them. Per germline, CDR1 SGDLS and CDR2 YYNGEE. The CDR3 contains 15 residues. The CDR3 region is CASSVEGGGSYEQYF. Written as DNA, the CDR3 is TGTGCCAGCAGCGTAGAAGGAGGGGGCTCCTACGAGCAGTACTTC.

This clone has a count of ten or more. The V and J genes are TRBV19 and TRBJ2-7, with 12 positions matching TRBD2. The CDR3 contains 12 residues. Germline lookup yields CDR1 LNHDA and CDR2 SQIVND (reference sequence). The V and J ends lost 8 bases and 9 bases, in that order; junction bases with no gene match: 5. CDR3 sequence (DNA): TGTGCCAGTCGACTAGCGGGAGAAAGGCAGTACTTC. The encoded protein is CASRLAGERQYF.

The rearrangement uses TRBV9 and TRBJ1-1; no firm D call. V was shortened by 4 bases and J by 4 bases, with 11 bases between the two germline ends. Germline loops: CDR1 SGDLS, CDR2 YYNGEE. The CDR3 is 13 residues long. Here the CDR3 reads CASSILPGTEAFF. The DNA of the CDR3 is TGTGCCAGCAGCATCCTCCCGGGCACTGAAGCTTTCTTT.